The 4 T cell receptor beta chains reported below all come from one sample, sequenced in a study of identical twins. TCRdb re-derived calls from the 5' RACE reads in MiXCR, one entry per CDR3 protein. The data hold 1.5 million to 2 million distinct CDR3 sequences, with about 32% observed a single time. Sequences were obtained from cord blood. These receptors came from a newborn girl in good health.

This clonotype showed up many times. V is TRBV29-1 and J is TRBJ2-1; D may be TRBD1 or TRBD2 (5 bases each). The germline V and J ends were trimmed by 2 bases and 0 bases, with 11 bases remaining between them. The germline CDR1 and CDR2 sequences are SQVTM and ANQGSEA. The CDR3 runs 15 residues. CDR3 residues: CSVEIGTSSYNEQFF. The CDR3 DNA reads as TGCAGCGTTGAAATAGGGACCAGCTCCTACAATGAGCAGTTCTTC.

Only a few counts were recorded for this clonotype. The genes are TRBV4-2 and TRBJ2-7; possible D gene TRBD1, 5 bases. Germline assignment: CDR1 LGHNA and CDR2 YNFKEQ. This CDR3 is built from 13 residues. Trimming shortened V by 5 bases and J by 6 bases, and 14 bases separated the two germline ends. Here the CDR3 reads CASSALGVGEQYF. In nucleotides, the CDR3 is TGTGCCAGCAGCGCATTAGGGGTGGGCGAGCAGTACTTC.

This clonotype was seen a handful of times. The rearrangement joins TRBV4-1 to TRBJ1-5; D not resolved. V lost 1 base, J lost 3 bases, and 19 bases lay in between. This CDR3 is built from 18 residues. The germline V gene has CDR1 MGHRA and CDR2 YSYEKL. CDR3 sequence (DNA): TGCGCCAGCAGCCAAGGAGGTTCCGGTCAGCGACACAATCAGCCCCAGCATTTT. Translation: CASSQGGSGQRHNQPQHF.

This clonotype has just a few counts. CDR3 amino acids: CATSRRTSAFSYEQYF. CDR3 nucleotide sequence: TGTGCCACCAGCAGACGGACTAGCGCCTTCTCCTACGAGCAGTACTTC. V usage is TRBV15 and J usage is TRBJ2-7; 9 nucleotides match TRBD2. V was clipped by 2 bases and J by 0 bases; unmatched bases: 5. The CDR3 sequence is 16 residues long. From germline, CDR1 is LNHNV and CDR2 YYDKDF (reference sequence). Complete variable domain (other parts from reference TRBV15 and TRBJ2-7): DAMVIQNPRYQVTQFGKPVTLSCSQTLNHNVMYWYQQKSSQAPKLLFHYYDKDFNNEADTPDNFQSRRPNTSFCFLDIRSPGLGDTAMYLCATSRRTSAFSYEQYFGPGTRLTVT.